This T cell receptor beta chain was obtained from a study of post-analysis software for immune sequencing data (dated by TCRdb to about 2015). Broadly, across the study: The recorded disease courses included relapsing-remitting, secondary progressive and progressive-relapsing multiple sclerosis, and some patients had no subtype annotation. A subset of samples was prepared in parallel using single-end sample barcoding, then pooled and co-amplified after Illumina adapter ligation. The patient repertoires were compared against approximately ten previously published healthy control repertoires obtained from donors aged about 6 to 26 years. Overall study results and their limits: The control group was slightly older than the multiple sclerosis patient group. Significantly lower normalized Chao1 diversity was found in multiple sclerosis patients than in controls, suggesting substantial peripheral T-cell clonal expansion. When samples were clustered directly using the F measure, samples prepared in the same batch co-clustered strongly, which prompted a batch-effect correction.

To demonstrate the VDJtools post-analysis software, TCR beta repertoires were profiled from the peripheral blood of more than ten young patients with multiple sclerosis. The patients with multiple sclerosis were children and adolescents between about 6 and 15 years of age. Library generation was performed with PCR. Sequencing instrument: Illumina HiSeq 2500. To reduce PCR and sequencing biases, unique molecular identifiers were built into the TCR beta cDNA libraries. Some 500,000 cDNA molecules were obtained per 1 to 10 million input T cells, so each molecule approximated one T cell. Patient libraries were prepared and sequenced with the same protocol used for the earlier healthy control dataset. Within a given batch, samples were prepared together, multiplexed and sequenced on the same HiSeq lane. Processing in the source paper ran as follows. Raw barcoded reads were processed with MIGEC, and single-read molecular identifier groups were discarded before consensus assembly and CDR3 extraction. Clonotype tables were post-analysed with VDJtools, normalizing diversity by down-sampling all datasets to the smallest sample size. Repertoire overlap clustering matched CDR3 amino acid but not nucleotide sequences to correct batch-related cross-sample contamination. TCRdb reprocessed the public reads (quality trimming at Q25 with fastp, clone calling with MiXCR) and kept in-frame beta chains. Under each unique CDR3 protein, matching rows form one entry showing the most common genes and DNA. Clone size and V and J calls follow TCRdb, not the original study. The sample table lists about 810,000 distinct CDR3 sequences, under 70% of them with a count of one. The ten largest clones represent approximately 4.2% of the sample.

With respect to this clonotype: This clone's antigen is unknown. The sample holds no much larger clone one base away, and base qualities are not on file.

This TCR came from a girl aged 10-17 years with multiple sclerosis. Sequenced sample: blood.

The CDR3 region reads CASSERPLATDTQYF. At the DNA level, the sequence is TGTGCCAGCAGCGAAAGGCCGTTAGCCACAGATACGCAGTATTTT. The chain employs TRBV7-2 and TRBJ2-3; no confident D gene assignment can be made. CDR3 length: 15 amino acids, cysteine to phenylalanine. Here the CDR3 DNA is all that survives: 45 bases in frame from base 1. V loses 5 bases, J loses 2 bases, and the germline ends lie 14 bases apart. Reading the germline V gene gives CDR1 SGHTA and CDR2 FQGNSA. Where the CDR3 stops, the reference TRBV7-2 and TRBJ2-3 genes take over; the full variable domain is GAGVSQSPSNKVTEKGKDVELRCDPISGHTALYWYRQSLGQGLEFLIYFQGNSAPDKSGLPSDRFSAERTGGSVSTLTIQRTQQEDSAVYLCASSERPLATDTQYFGPGTRLTVL.